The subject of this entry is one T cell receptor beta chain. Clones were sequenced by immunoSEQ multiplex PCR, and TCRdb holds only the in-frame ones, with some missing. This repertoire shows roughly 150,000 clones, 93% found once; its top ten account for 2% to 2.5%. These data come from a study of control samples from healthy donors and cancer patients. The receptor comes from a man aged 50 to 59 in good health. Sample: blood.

The chain's CDR3 is CASSLEDSYEQYF. Here the CDR3 DNA reads TGTGCCAGCAGCTTAGAGGACAGCTACGAGCAGTACTTC. V is TRBV5-6 and J is TRBJ2-7, with D maybe TRBD1 (6 bases). In germline, CDR1 is SGHDT, CDR2 YYEEEE. This CDR3 comprises 13 residues. Trimming pared 2 bases from V and 3 bases from J, leaving 9 bases between. The full variable domain, with the rest looked up from reference TRBV5-6 and TRBJ2-7, is DAGVTQSPTHLIKTRGQQVTLRCSPKSGHDTVSWYQQALGQGPQFIFQYYEEEERQRGNFPDRFSGHQFPNYSSELNVNALLLGDSALYLCASSLEDSYEQYFGPGTRLTVT.